This T cell receptor beta chain was documented in a study of shared clonotypes between healthy human individuals (dated by TCRdb to 2018 to 2021). Concerning the study at large: A few men and two women, aged 18 to 49 years, made up the cohort. For each donor, CD4 naive and CD4 memory were each given three plates, CD8 naive was given two plates, and CD8 memory was given one plate. The study deeply sequenced blood TCR repertoires of about five healthy adults to estimate repertoire size and the extent of clonotype sharing between individuals. Different laboratories and diverse techniques were used to prepare libraries and sequence TCR repertoires, to increase sequencing depth and limit assay-specific biases. Each donor's leukapheresis produced roughly between roughly 0.85 and 10 billion PBMCs. Findings and caveats that apply to the study as a whole: Sampling was restricted to blood, and TCR repertoires in tissue are likely to differ from TCR repertoires in blood. Based on pairwise subsampling, the degree of clonotype sharing among donors was expected to be affected by sequencing depth. Rarefaction of sorted-subset datasets indicated incomplete sequencing despite the large sequencing depth. When a handful of donors were compared, the shared fraction of clonotypes was about 5.5% for naive CD4, more than 3% for naive CD8, roughly 2.5% for memory CD4, and roughly 0.4% for memory CD8. Naive subsets generally had larger estimated clonotype richness than memory subsets did. Because the study included only a small number of donors, the genetic and exposure-history diversity represented was limited. Compared with non-shared clonotypes, the clonotypes found in all four sorted-subset donors had higher generation probabilities.

A note on this clone: It lacks a known antigen. Base qualities are missing; no much larger clone stands one base away.

Donors were healthy HIV-negative adults with no recently reported acute infections or vaccinations. Only Caucasian adults living in Nashville, Tennessee, USA were represented among the donors. Magnetic negative selection was used to enrich CD4+ T cells, after which naive cells were positively selected on CD45RA and the negative fraction became the memory subset. Blood was obtained by leukapheresis, after which PBMCs were separated by Ficoll-Histopaque density gradient centrifugation and cryopreserved in liquid nitrogen vapor phase. Analytical flow cytometry was used to check the purity and quantity of each magnetically sorted T cell population. Each sorted fraction had its genomic DNA isolated and then quantified by UV absorbance on a Nanodrop 2000c. Reading from cysteine to phenylalanine, the CDR3 counts 13 amino acids. The kept DNA is CDR3 alone, 39 bases in frame from the first base. The junction carries 13 bases between V and J, which are trimmed by 0 bases and 13 bases respectively. The germline V gene yields SGHTA for CDR1 and FQGNSA for CDR2.

TCR CDR3 regions were amplified from genomic DNA by multiplex PCR using the deep immunoSEQ assay. Extracted genomic DNA from each cell subset was spread evenly across all wells of several immunoSEQ 96-well plates, with each plate serving as a replicate. Each replicate PCR for sorted subsets received around 200 ng genomic DNA, equal to tens of thousands of T cell genomes. Purified libraries were measured with a Qubit 3.0 fluorometer, size-checked on a Bioanalyzer 2100, and measured again with the KAPA Library Quantification kit. Every immunoSEQ 96-well plate was sequenced on a separate single-read 150-cycle Illumina NextSeq 550 flow cell. As for the authors' bioinformatics: Because only junctional sequences without quality scores were contained in the immunoSEQ output, filtering matching that applied to full-length reads could not be performed. Sequences were annotated with PyIR, a Python wrapper for IgBLAST v1.9, and V/J genes and CDR3 were assigned using IMGT germline references. Any read was removed if the V/J assignment was weak (E-value above 1e-6), the CDR3 was missing, or the read contained stop codons, out-of-frame junctions, or ambiguous translated residues. V3J clonotypes were defined as sequences sharing an identical inferred V gene, J gene, and CDR3 amino acid sequence. Percentage overlap between repertoires was computed as shared unique clonotypes divided by the size of the smaller repertoire. Richness of each repertoire was evaluated using RTK rarefaction, the Chao1 estimator, and Recon v2.1 estimates of unobserved clonotypes. OLGA was used to compute generation probabilities for all TCRbeta clonotypes that the gDNA method yielded from several donors. In TCRdb, the immuneACCESS table is reduced to in-frame sequences with V and J assigned. These tables do not hold every clone; where another copy was compared, an unresolved V gene accounts for under half, and the others remain unexplained. That table supplies the V and J calls and clone size; D and trimming were determined from the DNA. In this sample the table shows a few million clones, over 85% of which occur a single time. The top ten hold 0.3% to 0.4% of the sample.

This sequence was found in a man younger than 30 in good health. Some clones in this sample may be carry-over from other donors' samples. Sequencing was done on a sample of naive CD4+ T cells from PBMCs. The cell subset or site label for this specimen denotes: CD45RA+ positively selected. The V gene is TRBV7-2 and the J gene is TRBJ2-1, and possibly TRBD2, on 5 matching bases. The CDR3 amino acid sequence is: CASSLAGAVHQFF. The base sequence is TGTGCCAGCAGCTTAGCGGGAGCGGTCCACCAGTTCTTC.